This T cell receptor beta chain comes out of a study of Ad26.COV2.S vaccination and SARS-CoV-2 variants. Study at large: Sample donor was a member of the COV1001 Ad26.COV2.S trial arm. Ad26.COV2.S given intramuscularly, once or twice 56 days apart.

V lost 6 bases to trimming and J lost 3 bases, with 15 bases between them. Germline values: CDR1 MNHEY, CDR2 SVGEGT. The length of the CDR3 is 14 residues. Produced via immunoSEQ multiplex PCR; TCRdb's table is partial and in-frame only. The table shows approximately 500,000 clones, with around nine tenths occurring only once. On this clone itself: What it binds is not known.

Treatment reported: over 15 received Ad26.COV2.S at low or high dose, single or two shots; five or six received placebo; per-sample allocation not given. Samples analyzed were those drawn on day 63 after the first vaccine or placebo injection. Study-wide results and caveats: Comparable non-spike TCR breadth was observed in vaccine and placebo recipients. Measurements of TCR breadth and depth may have given underestimates of the total T cell responses.

The input for sequencing was peripheral blood, taken in a trial of Ad26.COV2.S vaccine versus placebo. The origin of this receptor is a person aged 18-60 years who received the Ad26.COV2.S COVID-19 vaccine or a placebo. J is TRBJ2-7 and V is TRBV6-2 or TRBV6-3; D perhaps matches TRBD2 (6 bases). The CDR3 protein is CASSQRVQLYEQYF. The CDR3 nucleotides read TGTGCCAGCAGCCAGCGGGTTCAGCTCTACGAGCAGTACTTC.